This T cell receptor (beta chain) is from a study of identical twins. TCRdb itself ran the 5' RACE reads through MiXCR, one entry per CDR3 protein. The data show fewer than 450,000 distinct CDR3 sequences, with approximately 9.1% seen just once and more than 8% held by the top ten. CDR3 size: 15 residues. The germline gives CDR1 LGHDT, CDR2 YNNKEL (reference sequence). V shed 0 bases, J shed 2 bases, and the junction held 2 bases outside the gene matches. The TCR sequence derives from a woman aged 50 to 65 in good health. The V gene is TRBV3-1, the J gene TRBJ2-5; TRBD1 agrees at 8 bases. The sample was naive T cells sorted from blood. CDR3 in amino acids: CASSQDWTGQETQYF. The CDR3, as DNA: TGTGCCAGCAGCCAAGACTGGACAGGGCAAGAGACCCAGTACTTC.